This record covers a single T cell receptor (beta chain). Germline V CDR1 and CDR2: SQVTM, ANQGSEA. Losses at the gene ends were 5 bases for V and 5 bases for J; bases not matched to a gene: 4. The CDR3 has 13 residues. This sample stems from a study of blood T cell repertoires in COVID-19. The table came from immunoSEQ multiplex PCR; TCRdb's copy has only in-frame clones and leaves some out. The sample contains about 180,000 clones, 80% to 90% of which appear only once. The sequence derives from a man aged 50-60 years with active or convalescent COVID-19. The sequenced sample consisted of peripheral blood. V gene TRBV29-1 combines with J gene TRBJ2-1; 9 nucleotides match TRBD1. CDR3 protein: CSVKRDRDNEQFF. The CDR3 nucleotides read TGCAGCGTTAAACGGGACAGGGACAATGAGCAGTTCTTC.